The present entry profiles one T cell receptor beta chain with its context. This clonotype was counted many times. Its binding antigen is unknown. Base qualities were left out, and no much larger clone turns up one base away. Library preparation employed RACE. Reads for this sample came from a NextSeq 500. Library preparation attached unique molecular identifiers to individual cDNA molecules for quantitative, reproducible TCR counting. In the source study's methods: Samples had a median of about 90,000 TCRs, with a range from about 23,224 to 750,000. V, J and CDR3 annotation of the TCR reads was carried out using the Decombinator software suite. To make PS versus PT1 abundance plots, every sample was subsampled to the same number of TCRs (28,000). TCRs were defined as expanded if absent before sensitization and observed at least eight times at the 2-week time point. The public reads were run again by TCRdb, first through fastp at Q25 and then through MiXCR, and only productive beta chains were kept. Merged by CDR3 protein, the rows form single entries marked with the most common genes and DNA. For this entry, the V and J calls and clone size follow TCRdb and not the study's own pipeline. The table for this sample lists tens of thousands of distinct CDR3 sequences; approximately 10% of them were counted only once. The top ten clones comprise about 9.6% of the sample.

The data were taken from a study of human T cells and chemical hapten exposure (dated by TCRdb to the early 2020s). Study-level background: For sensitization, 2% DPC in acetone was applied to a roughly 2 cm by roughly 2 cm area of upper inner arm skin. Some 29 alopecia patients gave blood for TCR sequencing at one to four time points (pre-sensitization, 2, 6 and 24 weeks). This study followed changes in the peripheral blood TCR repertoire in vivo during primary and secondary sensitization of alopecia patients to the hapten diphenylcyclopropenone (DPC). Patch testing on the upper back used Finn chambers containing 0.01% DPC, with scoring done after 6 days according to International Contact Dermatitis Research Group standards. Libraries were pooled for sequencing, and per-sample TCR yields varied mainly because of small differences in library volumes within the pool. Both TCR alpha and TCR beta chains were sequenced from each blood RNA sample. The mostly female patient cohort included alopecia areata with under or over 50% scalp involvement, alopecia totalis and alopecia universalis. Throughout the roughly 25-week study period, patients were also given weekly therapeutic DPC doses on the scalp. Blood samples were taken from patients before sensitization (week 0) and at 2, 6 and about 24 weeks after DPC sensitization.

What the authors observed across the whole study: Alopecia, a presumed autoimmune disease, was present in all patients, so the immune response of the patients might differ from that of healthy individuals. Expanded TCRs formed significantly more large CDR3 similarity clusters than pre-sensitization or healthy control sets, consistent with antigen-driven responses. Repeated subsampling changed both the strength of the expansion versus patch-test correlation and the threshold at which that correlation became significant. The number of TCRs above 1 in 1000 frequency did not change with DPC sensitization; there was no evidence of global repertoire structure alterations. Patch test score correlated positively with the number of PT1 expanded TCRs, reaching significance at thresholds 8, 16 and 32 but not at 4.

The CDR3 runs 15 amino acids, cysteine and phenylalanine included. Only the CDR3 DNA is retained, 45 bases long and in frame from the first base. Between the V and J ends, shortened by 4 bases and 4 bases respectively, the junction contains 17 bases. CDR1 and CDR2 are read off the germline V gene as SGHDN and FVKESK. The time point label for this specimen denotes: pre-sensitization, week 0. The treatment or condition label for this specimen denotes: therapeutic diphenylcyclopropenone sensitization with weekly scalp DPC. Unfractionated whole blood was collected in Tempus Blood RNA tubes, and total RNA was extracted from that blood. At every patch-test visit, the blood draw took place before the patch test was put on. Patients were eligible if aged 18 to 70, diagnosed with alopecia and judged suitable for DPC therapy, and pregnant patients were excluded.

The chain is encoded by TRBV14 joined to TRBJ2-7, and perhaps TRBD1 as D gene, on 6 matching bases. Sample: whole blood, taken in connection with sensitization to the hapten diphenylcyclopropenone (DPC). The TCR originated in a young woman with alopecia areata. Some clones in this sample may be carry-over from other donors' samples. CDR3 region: CASSPLISGDYEQYF. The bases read TGTGCCAGCAGCCCCCTTATCTCAGGGGATTACGAGCAGTACTTC. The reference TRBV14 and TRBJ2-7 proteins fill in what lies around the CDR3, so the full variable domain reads EAGVTQFPSHSVIEKGQTVTLRCDPISGHDNLYWYRRVMGKEIKFLLHFVKESKQDESGMPNNRFLAERTGGTYSTLKVQPAELEDSGVYFCASSPLISGDYEQYFGPGTRLTVT.